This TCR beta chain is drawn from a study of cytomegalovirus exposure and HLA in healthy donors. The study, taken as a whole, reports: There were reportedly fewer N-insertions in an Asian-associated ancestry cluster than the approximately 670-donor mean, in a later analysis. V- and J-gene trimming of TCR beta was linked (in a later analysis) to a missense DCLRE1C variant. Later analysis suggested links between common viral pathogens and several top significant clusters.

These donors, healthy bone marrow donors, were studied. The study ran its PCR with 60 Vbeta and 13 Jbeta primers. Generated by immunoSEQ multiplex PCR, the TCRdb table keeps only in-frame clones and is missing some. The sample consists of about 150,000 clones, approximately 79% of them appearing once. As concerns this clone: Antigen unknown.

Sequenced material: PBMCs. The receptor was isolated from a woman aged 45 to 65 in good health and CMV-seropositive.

The CDR3 region has the DNA TGCGCCAGCAGCTCGGGGTTCACAGATACGCAGTATTTT. Translation: CASSSGFTDTQYF. J is TRBJ2-3 and V is TRBV5-1; D is perhaps TRBD2 (5 bases). The CDR3 is made up of 13 amino acids. CDR1 and CDR2 (germline): SGHRS, YFSETQ. Deletions cut 3 bases from V and 2 bases from J, with 7 bases between.